These 5 T cell receptor beta chains were sequenced from one sample in a study of response to subunit inactivated influenza vaccine. TCRdb reanalysed the RT-PCR reads using MiXCR and keeps one entry per CDR3 protein. The sample consists of some 500,000 distinct CDR3 sequences, 10% to 15% of them appearing once. The input for sequencing was PBMCs from blood, taken 45 days after vaccination. All receptors derive from a man aged 45-65 years who received an inactivated influenza vaccine.

The chain carries TRBV5-1 and TRBJ2-7, with 8 bases that match TRBD2. J gave up 3 bases and V 2 bases, and 4 bases lay outside the gene matches. This CDR3 is built from 14 residues. Germline values: CDR1 SGHRS, CDR2 YFSETQ. The CDR3 DNA sequence: TGCGCCAGCAGCTTTAGCGGGGAATTCTACGAGCAGTACTTC. This sequence encodes CASSFSGEFYEQYF.

A few counts support this clonotype. The gene calls are TRBV28 and TRBJ2-5; D unresolved. The germline V gene has CDR1 MDHEN and CDR2 SYDVKM. The CDR3 has 16 residues. V dropped 7 bases and J dropped 5 bases, with 23 bases sitting between them. The CDR3 sequence is CASTPSASMSTETQYF. In nucleotides, the CDR3 is TGTGCCAGCACCCCCTCGGCCAGTATGTCAACGGAGACCCAGTACTTC.

This clonotype was seen only a few times. This chain links TRBV11-2 with TRBJ2-1; 7 bases line up with TRBD2. CDR3 length equals 18 residues. Losses at the gene ends were 5 bases for V and 4 bases for J; bases not matched to a gene: 17. Germline CDR1 is SGHAT and CDR2 is FQNNGV. CDR3 sequence reads: CASSQPLGGSWGYNEQFF. Here the CDR3 DNA reads TGTGCCAGCAGCCAACCTCTGGGCGGGAGCTGGGGGTACAATGAGCAGTTCTTC.

The V call is TRBV6-5, the J call TRBJ2-7; 12 bases line up with TRBD1. The germline gives CDR1 MNHEY, CDR2 SVGAGI. Losses at the gene ends were 1 base for V and 3 bases for J; bases not matched to a gene: 10. The CDR3 loop spans 18 amino acids. CDR3 residues: CASSYYSSGTGGIYEQYF. CDR3 coding DNA: TGTGCCAGCAGTTACTACTCCTCCGGGACAGGGGGCATCTACGAGCAGTACTTC.

The sample holds many counts of this clonotype. The rearrangement joins TRBV12-3 or TRBV12-4 to TRBJ1-2, with D uncertain. V lost 11 bases and J 0 bases, leaving 7 bases between the germline ends. There are 11 residues in the CDR3. The CDR3 DNA reads TGTGCCTCTGGAGCTAACTATGGCTACACCTTC. Protein sequence: CASGANYGYTF.